These T cell receptor beta chains were read from a single sample in a study of early T cells in non-severe SARS-CoV-2 infection. From the 5' RACE reads, TCRdb called clonotypes with MiXCR, one entry per CDR3 protein. Here the sample spans about 49,000 distinct CDR3 sequences, 12% being singletons. Source material: whole blood. These receptors came from an adult who was a healthcare worker with PCR-confirmed SARS-CoV-2 infection or an uninfected control (not recorded which). CDR3s include the opening cysteine and the closing phenylalanine or tryptophan. D genes are given only for firm matches. A clone size is listed for some rows: how often the clone was seen (once, few, many), or a class if it is expanded.

D: TRBD1; J: TRBJ1-2; size: few; V: TRBV9; CDR3: CASSGQGSNYGYTF; DNA: TGTGCCAGCAGCGGACAGGGCTCTAACTATGGCTACACCTTC
D: TRBD2; J: TRBJ2-3; size: -; V: TRBV7-9; CDR3: CASSSGGLANTDTQYF; DNA: TGTGCCAGCAGCTCGGGAGGGCTAGCTAACACAGATACGCAGTATTTT
D: -; J: TRBJ2-1; size: many; V: TRBV5-4; CDR3: CASSLRHESRNEQFF; DNA: TGTGCCAGCAGCTTAAGACACGAATCCCGCAATGAGCAGTTCTTC
D: TRBD1; J: TRBJ1-3; size: many; V: TRBV12-3/TRBV12-4; CDR3: CASSPTGSGNTIYF; DNA: TGTGCCAGCAGTCCGACAGGGTCTGGAAACACCATATATTTT
D: TRBD2; J: TRBJ2-1; size: -; V: TRBV7-3; CDR3: CASSTGTSGRDEQFF; DNA: TGTGCCAGCAGCACCGGGACTAGCGGGAGGGATGAGCAGTTCTTC
D: -; J: TRBJ1-2; size: many; V: TRBV12-3/TRBV12-4; CDR3: CASTPRGFYGYTF; DNA: TGTGCCAGCACCCCCCGGGGTTTCTATGGCTACACCTTC
D: TRBD2; J: TRBJ2-5; size: -; V: TRBV19; CDR3: CASSRGTGGGETQYF; DNA: TGTGCCAGTAGCCGAGGAACTGGGGGGGGAGAGACCCAGTACTTC
D: TRBD2; J: TRBJ2-2; size: few; V: TRBV19; CDR3: CASSGVTSGGHTGELFF; DNA: TGTGCCAGTAGTGGGGTGACTAGCGGGGGCCACACCGGGGAGCTGTTTTTT
D: -; J: TRBJ1-1; size: few; V: TRBV6-2/TRBV6-3; CDR3: CASSYSAGMGTEAFF; DNA: TGTGCCAGCAGTTACTCGGCGGGGATGGGCACTGAAGCTTTCTTT
D: -; J: TRBJ2-7; size: -; V: TRBV6-1; CDR3: CASSGRDQQYF; DNA: TGTGCCAGCAGTGGGCGTGATCAGCAGTACTTC
D: -; J: TRBJ1-4; size: many; V: TRBV20-1; CDR3: CSARGAVEKLFF; DNA: TGCAGTGCTAGGGGGGCGGTTGAAAAACTGTTTTTT
D: -; J: TRBJ2-3; size: few; V: TRBV6-6; CDR3: CASSWDGSTDTQYF; DNA: TGTGCCAGCAGTTGGGACGGTAGCACAGATACGCAGTATTTT
D: TRBD2; J: TRBJ2-7; size: few; V: TRBV30; CDR3: CAWSVGTGRGEQYF; DNA: TGTGCCTGGAGTGTGGGTACCGGGAGGGGCGAGCAGTACTTC
D: TRBD1; J: TRBJ2-7; size: many; V: TRBV4-3; CDR3: CASSPGQGLSSYEQYF; DNA: TGCGCCAGCAGCCCAGGACAGGGACTCAGCTCCTACGAGCAGTACTTC
D: -; J: TRBJ2-3; size: few; V: TRBV12-3/TRBV12-4; CDR3: CASSSADTQYF; DNA: TGTGCCAGCAGTTCCGCAGATACGCAGTATTTT
D: -; J: TRBJ1-1; size: -; V: TRBV9; CDR3: CASSPRVYPNTEAFF; DNA: TGTGCCAGCAGCCCCCGAGTCTATCCGAACACTGAAGCTTTCTTT
D: TRBD2; J: TRBJ2-7; size: -; V: TRBV29-1; CDR3: CSVRTSGAYEQYF; DNA: TGCAGCGTGCGGACTAGCGGGGCCTACGAGCAGTACTTC
D: -; J: TRBJ2-2; size: few; V: TRBV12-3/TRBV12-4; CDR3: CASSLGGAGELFF; DNA: TGTGCCAGCAGTTTAGGGGGGGCCGGGGAGCTGTTTTTT
D: -; J: TRBJ1-4; size: -; V: TRBV7-9; CDR3: CASSPPVGWANEKLFF; DNA: TGTGCCAGCAGCCCCCCAGTTGGGTGGGCTAATGAAAAACTGTTTTTT
D: -; J: TRBJ1-2; size: -; V: TRBV7-2; CDR3: CASSLPQGNYGYTF; DNA: TGTGCCAGCAGCCTCCCCCAGGGTAACTATGGCTACACCTTC
D: -; J: TRBJ2-7; size: -; V: TRBV7-9; CDR3: CASSSPLGYEQYF; DNA: TGTGCCAGCAGCTCCCCCCTAGGTTACGAGCAGTACTTC
D: TRBD2; J: TRBJ2-5; size: -; V: TRBV6-2/TRBV6-3; CDR3: CASSPGLAGPKETQYF; DNA: TGTGCCAGCAGCCCCGGACTAGCGGGACCGAAAGAGACCCAGTACTTC
D: -; J: TRBJ2-5; size: few; V: TRBV5-6; CDR3: CASSLAGGLQETQYF; DNA: TGTGCCAGCAGCTTGGCGGGGGGCCTTCAAGAGACCCAGTACTTC
D: TRBD1; J: TRBJ2-3; size: -; V: TRBV9; CDR3: CASSFTLPDRGTDTQYF; DNA: TGTGCCAGCAGCTTCACCCTCCCGGACAGGGGCACAGATACGCAGTATTTT
D: TRBD2; J: TRBJ2-5; size: many; V: TRBV27; CDR3: CASLGTSGGALETQYF; DNA: TGTGCCAGCCTAGGGACTAGCGGGGGGGCTTTAGAGACCCAGTACTTC
D: TRBD2; J: TRBJ2-5; size: -; V: TRBV20-1; CDR3: CSARAGAPETQYF; DNA: TGCAGTGCGCGAGCGGGGGCCCCCGAGACCCAGTACTTC
D: -; J: TRBJ2-1; size: many; V: TRBV6-1; CDR3: CASIGPVSSYNEQFF; DNA: TGTGCCAGCATAGGGCCCGTGAGCTCCTACAATGAGCAGTTCTTC
D: -; J: TRBJ2-1; size: few; V: TRBV21-1; CDR3: CASRGQGRGREDEQFF; DNA: TGTGCCAGCAGGGGTCAGGGCAGGGGGCGCGAGGATGAGCAGTTCTTC
D: -; J: TRBJ1-6; size: many; V: TRBV6-5; CDR3: CASSLTGSNSPLHF; DNA: TGTGCCAGCAGCCTTACAGGGAGCAATTCACCCCTCCACTTT
D: -; J: TRBJ1-2; size: -; V: TRBV28; CDR3: CASSLKVGYTF; DNA: TGTGCCAGCAGTTTAAAGGTTGGCTACACCTTC
D: -; J: TRBJ1-5; size: many; V: TRBV6-2/TRBV6-3; CDR3: CASSYYRGQPQHF; DNA: TGTGCCAGCAGTTACTATAGGGGGCAGCCCCAGCATTTT
D: -; J: TRBJ2-3; size: -; V: TRBV7-2; CDR3: CASSLSTRTDTQYF; DNA: TGTGCCAGCAGCTTGAGTACCCGCACAGATACGCAGTATTTT
D: -; J: TRBJ2-5; size: few; V: TRBV20-1; CDR3: CSARAAGRLQETQYF; DNA: TGCAGTGCTAGGGCGGCGGGGCGGCTCCAAGAGACCCAGTACTTC
D: -; J: TRBJ1-3; size: many; V: TRBV20-1; CDR3: CSVASGNTIYF; DNA: TGCAGTGTTGCCTCTGGAAACACCATATATTTT
D: -; J: TRBJ2-3; size: -; V: TRBV7-8; CDR3: CASSFQLGRTDTQYF; DNA: TGTGCCAGCAGCTTCCAGCTTGGGCGCACAGATACGCAGTATTTT
D: TRBD2; J: TRBJ2-3; size: few; V: TRBV24-1; CDR3: CATSNQRTSGTDTQYF; DNA: TGTGCCACCAGTAATCAGCGAACTAGCGGCACAGATACGCAGTATTTT
D: TRBD2; J: TRBJ2-5; size: few; V: TRBV5-1; CDR3: CASSPGLAGVETQYF; DNA: TGCGCCAGCAGCCCGGGACTAGCGGGAGTAGAGACCCAGTACTTC
D: -; J: TRBJ1-2; size: many; V: TRBV30; CDR3: CAWSGGPLIIYGYTF; DNA: TGTGCCTGGAGTGGGGGACCCCTTATCATCTATGGCTACACCTTC
D: -; J: TRBJ2-6; size: -; V: TRBV3-1; CDR3: CASSQVPLAGAGANVLTF; DNA: TGTGCCAGCAGCCAAGTCCCCCTTGCAGGGGCAGGGGCCAACGTCCTGACTTTC
D: -; J: TRBJ2-6; size: few; V: TRBV6-5; CDR3: CASSYFSSGANVLTF; DNA: TGTGCCAGCAGTTACTTCAGCTCTGGGGCCAACGTCCTGACTTTC
D: -; J: TRBJ2-1; size: many; V: TRBV6-2/TRBV6-3; CDR3: CASSYPDEQFF; DNA: TGTGCCAGCAGTTACCCCGATGAGCAGTTCTTC
D: -; J: TRBJ2-7; size: many; V: TRBV7-2; CDR3: CASSLSPAYEQYF; DNA: TGTGCCAGCAGCTTATCCCCCGCCTACGAGCAGTACTTC
D: -; J: TRBJ1-1; size: many; V: TRBV4-2; CDR3: CASSSPDGDTEAFF; DNA: TGTGCCAGCAGCTCGCCGGATGGCGACACTGAAGCTTTCTTT
D: -; J: TRBJ1-5; size: many; V: TRBV11-2; CDR3: CASSSTGQGPQHF; DNA: TGTGCCAGCAGCTCTACCGGACAAGGGCCCCAGCATTTT
D: -; J: TRBJ1-5; size: few; V: TRBV21-1; CDR3: CATSNQPQHF; DNA: TGTGCCACCTCCAATCAGCCCCAGCATTTT
D: TRBD1; J: TRBJ1-1; size: many; V: TRBV7-2; CDR3: CASSSRTGGAFF; DNA: TGTGCCAGCAGCTCCCGGACAGGTGGAGCTTTCTTT
D: -; J: TRBJ2-5; size: many; V: TRBV29-1; CDR3: CSLRPDSQETQYF; DNA: TGCAGCCTGCGACCTGACAGCCAAGAGACCCAGTACTTC
D: -; J: TRBJ1-3; size: -; V: TRBV4-1; CDR3: CASSQTGSGNTIYF; DNA: TGCGCCAGCAGCCAAACGGGGTCTGGAAACACCATATATTTT
D: -; J: TRBJ2-7; size: few; V: TRBV11-2; CDR3: CASSLLTGRYEQYF; DNA: TGTGCCAGCAGCCTACTGACGGGCCGCTACGAGCAGTACTTC
D: TRBD2; J: TRBJ2-3; size: -; V: TRBV24-1; CDR3: CASSALDLGGLDTQYF; DNA: TGTGCCAGCAGTGCCTTAGACCTGGGAGGGCTAGATACGCAGTATTTT
D: -; J: TRBJ2-5; size: many; V: TRBV29-1; CDR3: CSVEVQELQETQYF; DNA: TGCAGCGTTGAAGTTCAGGAGTTACAAGAGACCCAGTACTTC
D: -; J: TRBJ1-4; size: -; V: TRBV6-5; CDR3: CASTGSANEKLFF; DNA: TGTGCCAGCACCGGGTCGGCTAATGAAAAACTGTTTTTT
D: TRBD1; J: TRBJ2-7; size: few; V: TRBV6-2/TRBV6-3; CDR3: CATSRTGTYEQYF; DNA: TGTGCCACCTCTAGGACAGGGACCTACGAGCAGTACTTC
D: -; J: TRBJ2-5; size: -; V: TRBV19; CDR3: CASSIGGQFQETQYF; DNA: TGTGCCAGTAGTATCGGCGGACAATTCCAAGAGACCCAGTACTTC
D: -; J: TRBJ2-1; size: few; V: TRBV10-2; CDR3: CASSDSLSSYNEQFF; DNA: TGCGCCAGCAGTGATAGTCTGAGCTCCTACAATGAGCAGTTCTTC